The 11 T cell receptor beta chains below come from one sample, sequenced in a study of blood T cell repertoires in COVID-19. Generated by immunoSEQ multiplex PCR, the TCRdb table keeps only in-frame clones and is missing some. This repertoire shows roughly 120,000 clones, about 74% found once; its top ten account for roughly 5.6%. The specimen sequenced was peripheral blood. The receptors here all came from an older man with acute or convalescent COVID-19.

This clone was found once. The chain combines TRBV5-4 with TRBJ1-2; TRBD1 is a possible D gene (5 bases). V was pared by 0 bases and J by 7 bases, with 16 bases between. The CDR3 covers 15 residues. The germline V gene encodes CDR1 SGHNT and CDR2 YYREEE (reference sequence). The CDR3 DNA reads as TGTGCCAGCAGCTTGGGGGGACTCCCCGAGGCTGGCTACACCTTC. Amino acid sequence: CASSLGGLPEAGYTF.

This clone was seen a single time. The chain employs TRBV28 and TRBJ2-1; 10 bases match TRBD2. V was clipped by 5 bases and J by 6 bases; unmatched bases: 7. CDR1 is MDHEN, CDR2 SYDVKM, per germline. The CDR3 runs to 15 residues. The CDR3 nucleotides read TGTGCCAGCAGTACTGCACTAGCGGGGCTCAATGAGCAGTTCTTC. Encoded protein: CASSTALAGLNEQFF.

This sequence joins TRBV3-1 (or the pseudogene TRBV3-2) and TRBJ1-1, with D unresolved. CDR3 length: 14 amino acids. V lost 4 bases to trimming and J lost 10 bases, with 19 bases between them. Germline loops: CDR1 LGHDT, CDR2 YNNKEL (reference sequence). DNA for the CDR3: TGTGCCAGCAGCCCCGGTGGCCGAGGCCTCCTAGCTTTCTTT. Translation gives CASSPGGRGLLAFF.

This clone was counted once. V is TRBV18 and J is TRBJ2-7; 8 bases agree with TRBD1. CDR3 length: 14 residues. The J segment lost 2 bases and the V segment lost 3 bases, leaving 3 bases of the junction unmatched. Germline-derived CDR1 and CDR2 are KGHSH and LQKENI. The CDR3 spells CASSPDREPYEQYF. As DNA, the CDR3 is TGTGCCAGCTCACCGGACAGGGAACCCTACGAGCAGTACTTC.

The chain carries TRBV19 and TRBJ1-1; the match to TRBD1 covers 7 bases. Germline lookup yields CDR1 LNHDA and CDR2 SQIVND (reference sequence). This CDR3 has 15 amino acids. With 7 bases clipped from V and 6 bases from J, the junction kept 14 bases outside the gene matches. CDR3 in amino acids: CASKTPGTVAPEAFF. For the CDR3, the DNA is TGTGCCAGTAAGACCCCGGGGACAGTTGCCCCTGAAGCTTTCTTT.

The chain employs TRBV7-8 and TRBJ2-6; 9 bases line up with TRBD1. The CDR3 consists of 18 residues. Germline CDR1 SGHVS, CDR2 FQNEAQ. The J segment lost 3 bases and the V segment lost 5 bases, leaving 11 bases of the junction unmatched. For the CDR3, the DNA is TGTGCCAGCAGCACGAACAGGGGGCGCAGGTTTGGGGCCAACGTCCTGACTTTC. Protein sequence: CASSTNRGRRFGANVLTF. Looking up the rest from reference TRBV7-8 and TRBJ2-6 gives the full variable domain: GAGVSQSPRYKVAKRGQDVALRCDPISGHVSLFWYQQALGQGPEFLTYFQNEAQLDKSGLPSDRFFAERPEGSVSTLKIQRTQQEDSAVYLCASSTNRGRRFGANVLTFGAGSRLTVL.

The gene calls are TRBV28 and TRBJ2-2, with 10 nucleotides matching TRBD2. The CDR3 loop spans 16 amino acids. Germline CDR1 and CDR2: MDHEN and SYDVKM. V shed 1 base and J 6 bases; nucleotides not matched to a gene: 5. The CDR3 DNA sequence: TGTGCCAGCAGTTTATTAAAACTAGCGGGACCCGGGGAGCTGTTTTTT. The encoded protein is CASSLLKLAGPGELFF.

The chain employs TRBV5-6 and TRBJ1-2, with D possibly TRBD1 on 6 matching bases. This CDR3 is built from 12 residues. Germline V gives CDR1 SGHDT, CDR2 YYEEEE. V dropped 7 bases and J dropped 1 base, with 8 bases sitting between them. CDR3 residues: CASRGGNYGYTF. For the CDR3, the DNA is TGTGCCAGCCGAGGGGGTAACTATGGCTACACCTTC.

The genes are TRBV4-2 and TRBJ2-5, with a possible D match to TRBD2 (5 bases). CDR1 is LGHNA, CDR2 YNFKEQ, per germline. The V end lost 1 base, the J end lost 4 bases, and 13 bases lay between the germline ends. The CDR3 sequence is 15 residues long. The CDR3 nucleotides are TGTGCCAGCAGCCAAGCGGGCCCGGCGGGAGAGACCCAGTACTTC. Encoded protein: CASSQAGPAGETQYF.

A note on this clone: This specimen includes other DNA sequences encoding the same CDR3. V gene TRBV9 combines with J gene TRBJ2-3; D is unresolved. CDR3 length: 12 amino acids. Germline CDR1 reads SGDLS; CDR2 reads YYNGEE. V lost 4 bases to trimming and J lost 4 bases, with 7 bases between them. The CDR3 DNA reads as TGTGCCAGCAGCCCAGGTGCAGATACGCAGTATTTT. Its translation is CASSPGADTQYF.

V and J are TRBV9 and TRBJ1-2, with TRBD1 matching 10 bases. CDR1 is SGDLS and CDR2 is YYNGEE in the germline V gene. The ends lost 5 bases at V and 8 bases at J; junction bases unmatched: 6. The CDR3 spans 13 residues. CDR3 amino acids: CASSTGQGDGYTF. CDR3 DNA: TGTGCCAGCAGTACCGGACAGGGGGACGGCTACACCTTC.